This passage covers 13 T cell receptor beta chains from one sample sequenced in a study of CD8+ T cells in alopecia areata. RNA, once extracted, was reverse transcribed into cDNA for use as the sequencing template. Clones were sequenced by immunoSEQ multiplex PCR, and TCRdb holds only the in-frame ones, with some missing. This repertoire lists 7,500 to 10,000 clones without singletons; around 20% sits in the top ten. Markers used for sorting pooled cutaneous lymph node cells were CD4, CD8alpha, NKG2D, NKG2ACE and others. What was sequenced was CD8+ T cells sorted from a lymph node. The receptors come from a C3H/HeJ mouse with alopecia areata. This strain has MHC haplotype H2-k.

This clone was counted only a few times. Mouse gene names and germline throughout. The CDR3 goes on 4 residues after the read ends, and that part is filled in from the germline J gene. The rearrangement joins TRBV31 to TRBJ2-5; 11 bases align to TRBD2. V gave up 0 bases and J gave up 3 bases; unmatched junction bases: 2. Germline V gives CDR1 GKSSPN, CDR2 SITVG. CDR3 length: 15 residues. The sequenced CDR3 bases are TGTGCCTGGAGTCTAGGGGACTGGGGGCAAGAC. It translates to CAWSLGDWGQD. The entire CDR3 protein reads CAWSLGDWGQDTQYF. Complete variable domain (other parts from reference TRBV31 and TRBJ2-5): AQTIHQWPVAEIKAVGSPLSLGCTIKGKSSPNLYWYWQATGGTLQQLFYSITVGQVESVVQLNLSASRPKDDQFILSTEKLLLSHSGFYLCAWSLGDWGQDTQYFGPGTRLLVL.

There are many counts of this clone. Gene names and germline refer to mouse. The CDR3 is cut off 4 residues early in the read; its end comes from the germline J gene. The chain carries TRBV1 and TRBJ2-2; D may be TRBD1 (6 bases). The V gene's germline CDR1 is NSQYPW and CDR2 LRSPGD (reference sequence). Trimming took off 0 bases at V and 0 bases at J, with 11 bases between the two ends. This CDR3 spans 17 amino acids. The CDR3 spells CTCSADKGDSNTGQLYF. Incomplete CDR3 DNA: TGCACCTGCAGTGCAGATAAGGGGGATTCAAACACCGGG.

This clone was detected many times. Gene names refer to mouse genes. The read gets to within 4 residues of the CDR3 end, and the germline J gene fills in the rest. The V call is TRBV5, the J call TRBJ2-5; TRBD2 matches 9 bases. The ends lost 4 bases at V and 0 bases at J; junction bases unmatched: 5. CDR3 length: 16 residues. In germline, CDR1 is LGHNA, CDR2 YNLKQL (reference sequence). This chain's CDR3 is CASSPHWGANQDTQYF. CDR3 DNA (partial): TGTGCCAGCAGCCCCCACTGGGGGGCGAACCAAGAC.

To note about this clone: Gene names and germline refer to mouse. The read gets to within 4 residues of the CDR3 end, and the germline J gene fills in the rest. This chain uses TRBV31 with TRBJ2-1; 7 bases fit TRBD2. The germline V gene encodes CDR1 GKSSPN and CDR2 SITVG. The CDR3 extends over 13 amino acids. After removal of 1 base from V and 4 bases from J, the junction contained 1 base not matched to a gene. This CDR3 reads CAWSPTGYAEQFF. The part of the CDR3 DNA that was read is TGTGCCTGGAGTCCGACTGGGTATGCT.

The sample holds many counts of this clone. Mouse gene names and germline throughout. The CDR3 end lies 4 residues beyond the end of the read and is filled in from the germline J gene. This rearrangement joins TRBV31 to TRBJ2-7; TRBD2 matches 11 bases. The CDR3 length is 14 residues. CDR1 is GKSSPN, CDR2 SITVG, per germline. The DNA read from the CDR3 is TGTGCCTGGAGTCTCCACTGGGGGGGCGAT. It translates to CAWSLHWGGD. The whole CDR3 protein reads CAWSLHWGGDEQYF.

Details on this clone: Gene names and germline refer to mouse. From the germline J gene comes the end of the CDR3, since the read stops 4 residues before it. The V call is TRBV13-3, the J call TRBJ2-1; TRBD2 aligns across 8 bases. The CDR3 is made up of 14 amino acids. Germline values: CDR1 NNHDY, CDR2 SYVADS. The J segment lost 1 base and the V segment lost 6 bases, leaving 3 bases of the junction unmatched. CDR3 DNA, as far as it was read: TGTGCCAGCACCGGACTGGGCAACTATGCT. It specifies CASTGLGNYA. The full CDR3 protein is CASTGLGNYAEQFF.

This clone is classed as medium-sized (0.01 to 0.1%). Gene names refer to mouse genes. The read halts 4 residues ahead of the CDR3 end, with the missing end drawn from the germline J gene. The chain couples TRBV1 to TRBJ1-1; 8 bases are shared with TRBD1. Germline V lookup: CDR1 NSQYPW, CDR2 LRSPGD (reference sequence). Germline trimming cut 3 bases from V and 3 bases from J; bases unmatched to any gene: 3. The CDR3 runs 14 residues. CDR3 DNA (partial): TGCACCTGCAGTGCCTACAGGGGGGACACA. Amino acids: CTCSAYRGDT. The CDR3 in full is CTCSAYRGDTEVFF.

By sample fraction, this clone is medium-sized. Any gene name here is a mouse gene name. The CDR3 extends 4 residues past the end of the read, so its final part is completed from the germline J gene. The chain couples TRBV1 to TRBJ2-7; a possible D gene is TRBD1 (6 bases). This CDR3 region has 14 residues. From germline, CDR1 is NSQYPW and CDR2 LRSPGD (reference sequence). CDR3 residues: CTCSADPGHYEQYF. The covered CDR3 bases are TGCACCTGCAGTGCAGATCCGGGACATTAT.

This clone was found many times. Gene names refer to mouse genes. The sequenced fragment ends 4 residues before the CDR3 boundary, so the rest is inferred from the germline J gene. The V and J genes are TRBV1 and TRBJ1-2; 8 nucleotides match TRBD1. The CDR3 covers 17 residues. CDR1 and CDR2 (germline): NSQYPW, LRSPGD (reference sequence). Unmatched junction bases numbered 7, after V lost 0 bases and J lost 1 base. The CDR3 protein is CTCSADPLTGENSDYTF. The CDR3 DNA, read in part, is TGCACCTGCAGTGCAGACCCCCTGACAGGGGAAAACTCC.

This clone was counted ten times or more. Genes here carry mouse names. The read terminates 4 residues before the CDR3 end, so the remaining end is supplied by the germline J gene. V and J are TRBV13-3 and TRBJ2-7; 11 bases line up with TRBD2. V lost 1 base to trimming and J lost 0 bases; unmatched junction nucleotides: 6. Germline loops: CDR1 NNHDY, CDR2 SYVADS. This CDR3 has 17 residues. Incomplete CDR3 DNA: TGTGCCAGCAGTGATCTGGGACTGGGGGCCCACTCCTAT. Protein: CASSDLGLGAHSY. The complete CDR3 reads CASSDLGLGAHSYEQYF.

This clone was detected many times. Mouse gene names and germline throughout. Read data end 4 residues before the CDR3 end; the end is taken from the germline J gene. The J gene is TRBJ2-3, the V gene TRBV19; 10 positions match TRBD2. This CDR3 has 16 amino acids. The germline gives CDR1 FNHDT, CDR2 SITEND (reference sequence). V shed 4 bases, J shed 0 bases, and the junction held 5 bases outside the gene matches. The CDR3 is CASSPSGGASAETLYF. CDR3 DNA (partial): TGTGCCAGCAGTCCCTCTGGGGGGGCGAGTGCAGAA.

This clone was recorded many times. The germline and genes are mouse ones. The read ends 4 residues early relative to the CDR3; the germline J gene fills the gap. V and J are TRBV19 and TRBJ2-7, with 7 bases lining up with TRBD1. Germline-derived CDR1 and CDR2 are FNHDT and SITEND (reference sequence). The ends lost 0 bases at V and 1 base at J; junction bases unmatched: 1. The CDR3 is 14 residues long. The chain's CDR3 is CASSIDRGSYEQYF. CDR3 bases read: TGTGCCAGCAGTATAGACAGGGGATCCTAT.

This clone was seen repeatedly, ten times or more. The genes and germline here are from mouse. The CDR3 goes on 4 residues after the read ends, and that part is filled in from the germline J gene. The chain joins TRBV31 to TRBJ1-2, with no clear D. The CDR3 has 12 amino acids. V was pared by 2 bases and J by 1 base, with 5 bases between. Per the germline V gene, CDR1 is GKSSPN and CDR2 is SITVG. Incomplete CDR3 DNA: TGTGCCTGGAGTAAGGTAAACTCC. Its translation is CAWSKVNS. The complete CDR3 reads CAWSKVNSDYTF.